These 15 T cell receptor beta chains were all obtained from the same sample, sequenced in a study of T-cell memory formation after mild COVID-19. TCRdb processed the 5' RACE reads anew with MiXCR; each CDR3 protein has one entry. The table includes under 250,000 distinct CDR3 sequences, 15% to 19% detected once. The material sequenced was PBMCs or a T cell subset sorted from them (not recorded which). The receptor source for this set is an adult woman who had mild COVID-19 (a few samples of this study predate the infection). Cell type and time point are not known.

This CDR3 reads CASSNSPGTALAKNIQYF. DNA of the CDR3: TGTGCCAGCAGCAATAGTCCCGGGACAGCCCTAGCCAAAAACATTCAGTACTTC. The chain joins TRBV7-2 to TRBJ2-4, with 7 bases aligning to TRBD1. CDR1 is SGHTA and CDR2 is FQGNSA in the germline V gene. CDR3 length: 18 amino acids. Trimming cost V 5 bases and J 0 bases; bases outside gene matches: 13.

This clonotype has only a few counts. The V call is TRBV5-1, the J call TRBJ2-4; 8 bases align to TRBD2. The CDR3 has 16 amino acids. The ends lost 0 bases at V and 1 base at J; junction bases unmatched: 3. CDR1 SGHRS and CDR2 YFSETQ come from the germline V gene. The DNA for the CDR3 is TGCGCCAGCAGCTTGGAGACGGGAGGGGCCAAAAACATTCAGTACTTC. This sequence encodes CASSLETGGAKNIQYF.

CDR3 DNA sequence: TGTGCCAGCAGCTTTACAGGGGGGCTCGGGAATGAGCAGTTCTTC. This sequence encodes CASSFTGGLGNEQFF. The rearrangement links TRBV11-3 to TRBJ2-1, with 8 nucleotides matching TRBD1. V shed 3 bases and J 7 bases; nucleotides not matched to a gene: 8. CDR3 length equals 15 residues. Germline loops: CDR1 SGHNT, CDR2 YENEEA.

Only a few counts were recorded for this clonotype. The chain has TRBV3-1 and TRBJ2-7; TRBD1 matches at 9 bases. The CDR3 is 14 amino acids. V gave up 4 bases and J gave up 5 bases; unmatched junction bases: 6. The germline gives CDR1 LGHDT, CDR2 YNNKEL (reference sequence). This CDR3 is CASSLYRGQDEQYF. In nucleotides, the CDR3 is TGTGCCAGCAGCCTTTACAGGGGGCAGGACGAGCAGTACTTC.

The J gene is TRBJ2-4, the V gene TRBV4-2, with unresolved D. CDR3 size: 15 residues. The V gene's germline CDR1 is LGHNA and CDR2 YNFKEQ. The V end was cut by 0 bases, the J end by 6 bases, with 12 bases between. CDR3: CASSQDSGYGNIQYF. The CDR3 DNA follows: TGTGCCAGCAGCCAAGATTCAGGATATGGAAACATTCAGTACTTC.

CDR3 sequence (DNA): TGTGCCAGCAGCCGGGGGCCAGCCTACGAGCAGTACTTC. Its translation: CASSRGPAYEQYF. The chain employs TRBV7-3 and TRBJ2-7; D possibly matches TRBD1 or TRBD2 (6 bases each). This CDR3 contains 13 residues. Deletions cut 5 bases from V and 2 bases from J, with 10 bases between. CDR1 SGHTA and CDR2 FQGTGA come from the germline V gene.

This clonotype came up a few times. The gene calls are TRBV5-1 and TRBJ1-1, with a tentative D call TRBD1 (6 bases). This CDR3 comprises 13 residues. Deletions cut 1 base from V and 6 bases from J, with 10 bases between. Germline V gene sequence: CDR1 SGHRS, CDR2 YFSETQ. CDR3 residues: CASSLTGLAEAFF. The CDR3 DNA reads TGCGCCAGCAGCTTGACAGGGCTTGCTGAAGCTTTCTTT.

This clonotype was seen only a few times. The chain carries TRBV24-1 and TRBJ2-1; D uncertain. The CDR3 runs 14 residues. The V end lost 5 bases, the J end lost 9 bases, and 16 bases lay between the germline ends. Germline values: CDR1 KGHDR, CDR2 SFDVKD. This chain's CDR3 is CATSGSRPTGEQFF. CDR3 nucleotides: TGTGCCACCAGTGGTAGCAGGCCCACGGGTGAGCAGTTCTTC.

The genes are TRBV24-1 and TRBJ2-7, with 8 bases aligning to TRBD2. Unmatched junction bases numbered 4, after V lost 5 bases and J lost 5 bases. CDR1 is KGHDR, CDR2 SFDVKD, per germline. The CDR3 spans 13 residues. The CDR3 loop reads CATSGETSDEQYF. The CDR3 coding sequence is TGTGCCACCAGTGGTGAGACTAGCGACGAGCAGTACTTC.

V is TRBV6-5 and J is TRBJ1-2; D is ambiguous. Germline V CDR1 and CDR2: MNHEY, SVGAGI. The V and J ends lost 0 bases and 7 bases respectively, with 12 bases between them. This CDR3 region has 14 residues. The CDR3 DNA follows: TGTGCCAGCAGTTACTCGAGTAGAGTGGGTGGCTACACCTTC. Residues: CASSYSSRVGGYTF.

This clonotype came up a few times. The genes are TRBV4-2 and TRBJ1-5; possibly TRBD1 for D (5 bases). Germline V gene data show CDR1 as LGHNA and CDR2 as YNFKEQ. This CDR3 is built from 15 residues. Trimming pared 3 bases from V and 1 base from J, leaving 10 bases between. The CDR3 DNA follows: TGTGCCAGCAGCCAGGTTGCAGGGAGCAATCAGCCCCAGCATTTT. Translating gives CASSQVAGSNQPQHF.

The rearrangement uses TRBV20-1 and TRBJ2-3; 12 bases line up with TRBD2. The V segment lost 6 bases and the J segment 1 base; nucleotides outside the gene matches: 8. The CDR3 has 16 residues. Germline V gene lookup returns CDR1 DFQATT and CDR2 SNEGSKA (reference sequence). The chain's CDR3 is CSASGLAGSGTDTQYF. The CDR3 nucleotides are TGCAGTGCCTCGGGACTAGCGGGCTCTGGCACAGATACGCAGTATTTT.

This sequence joins TRBV5-1 and TRBJ2-1; the D is unclear. Germline V gene sequence: CDR1 SGHRS, CDR2 YFSETQ. The CDR3 contains 17 residues. The V end lost 4 bases, the J end lost 5 bases, and 22 bases lay between the germline ends. Here the CDR3 DNA reads TGCGCCAGCAGCCTTGCGTGGACGACGTCGAGCGACAATGAGCAGTTCTTC. It encodes CASSLAWTTSSDNEQFF.

This clonotype has just a few counts. The chain recombines TRBV20-1 with TRBJ2-7; 7 nucleotides match TRBD1. CDR3 length equals 21 residues. Germline CDR1 reads DFQATT; CDR2 reads SNEGSKA (reference sequence). V was pared by 0 bases and J by 4 bases, with 27 bases of the junction left unmatched. Here the CDR3 reads CSARDTDAGMKVGGPIYEQYF. The CDR3 nucleotides read TGCAGTGCTAGAGATACGGATGCAGGAATGAAAGTAGGGGGCCCCATTTACGAGCAGTACTTC.

The chain has TRBV7-2 and TRBJ2-7; maybe TRBD2 (6 bases). Looked up from germline, CDR1 is SGHTA and CDR2 is FQGNSA. The V gene lost 5 bases and the J gene lost 3 bases, with 11 bases spanning the gap. CDR3 length equals 13 residues. The CDR3 region has the DNA TGTGCCAGCAGCCCACGGGACTTCTACGAGCAGTACTTC. As protein: CASSPRDFYEQYF.